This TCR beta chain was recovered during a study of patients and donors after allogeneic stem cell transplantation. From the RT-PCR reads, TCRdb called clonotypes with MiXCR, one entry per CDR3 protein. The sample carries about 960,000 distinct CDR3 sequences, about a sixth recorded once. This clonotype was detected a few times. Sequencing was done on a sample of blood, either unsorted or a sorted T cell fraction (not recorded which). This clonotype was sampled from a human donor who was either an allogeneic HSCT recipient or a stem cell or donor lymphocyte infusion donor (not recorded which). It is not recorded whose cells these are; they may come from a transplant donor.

The CDR3 sequence: CASSPVGPQDYEQYF. The DNA for the CDR3 is TGTGCCAGCTCACCAGTTGGGCCCCAGGATTACGAGCAGTACTTC. V usage is TRBV18 and J usage is TRBJ2-7; D remains unclear. Looked up from germline, CDR1 is KGHSH and CDR2 is LQKENI. V was shortened by 2 bases and J by 4 bases, with 15 bases between the two germline ends. The length of the CDR3 is 15 residues.